The entry below gives a single TCR beta chain sequence along with its context. The target of this receptor is not known. No base qualities exist here, and no much larger clone lies one base off it. The library was prepared using the immunoSEQ multiplex PCR assay. The table was pulled from immuneACCESS by TCRdb, which kept in-frame rearrangements only. Such tables lose some clones; where checked, under half of the loss comes from unresolved V genes, and the rest has no known cause. The sample has 15,000 to 20,000 clones on record, roughly 70% of them singletons. Around 20% of the sample is in the top ten clones. Checkpoint therapy began 14 to 28 days after autologous transplant, with ipilimumab given at 1 mg/kg intravenously on day 1 of selected weeks. The nivolumab dose was 3 mg/kg intravenously, delivered on day 1 of weeks 1, 4, 7, 10, and every two weeks through week 26. Combined checkpoint inhibition with ipilimumab and nivolumab as consolidation after autologous stem cell transplantation was tested in a Phase Ib clinical trial.

This sample stems from a study of ipilimumab plus nivolumab after autologous stem cell transplantation (dated by TCRdb to about 2021). As for the study more broadly: The median number of doses that trial patients received was 5 or 6 for ipilimumab and fewer than 10 for nivolumab. The DLBCL cohort included primary refractory and relapsed disease, with 18-month progression-free survival of around 86% and 29% respectively. Patients in the trial were undergoing autologous transplant and had high-risk diffuse large B cell lymphoma, mature T cell lymphoma, or multiple myeloma. The intent-to-treat population of the trial consisted of 30 to 35 patients.

Findings and caveats that apply to the study as a whole: The authors concluded that, as post-transplant consolidation, combined checkpoint inhibition appeared tolerable. Per the authors, a biologic rationale for further study of the post-transplant checkpoint inhibition approach was offered by T cell receptor repertoire, regulatory T cell phenotype and gut microbiota profiles.

From its cysteine to its phenylalanine, the CDR3 spans 12 amino acids. Only CDR3 DNA remains: 36 bases, in frame from the first base. V sheds 6 bases and J sheds 3 bases, leaving 7 bases between their ends. The germline V gene encodes CDR1 SGHVS and CDR2 FQNEAQ. This sample comprised PBMCs, obtained in a trial of ipilimumab plus nivolumab as post-transplant consolidation. This receptor chain uses TRBV7-8 and TRBJ2-3; no confident D gene assignment can be made. This receptor was obtained from a male donor with diffuse large B-cell lymphoma. The CDR3 here reads CASRSWTDTQYF. The nucleotide sequence is given as TGTGCCAGCAGGAGTTGGACAGATACGCAGTATTTT.